What follows are 29 T cell receptor beta chains derived from one specimen sequenced in a study of cytomegalovirus exposure and HLA in healthy donors. The PCR ran on 60 Vbeta and 13 Jbeta primers. Sequenced by immunoSEQ multiplex PCR; TCRdb stores in-frame clones only, minus some. The table has 100,000 or so clones, about 80% seen once; the top ten hold approximately 4%. Sequenced: PBMCs. The receptors originated from a man aged 40-49 years in good health and CMV-seronegative.

This clone was found a few times. V usage is TRBV4-1 and J usage is TRBJ2-3; D may be TRBD2 (6 bases). Trimming removed 1 base from V and 4 bases from J, with 12 bases in between. Germline V gene data show CDR1 as MGHRA and CDR2 as YSYEKL. CDR3 length equals 15 residues. The CDR3 sequence is CASSQGRGGPDTQYF. In DNA, the CDR3 is TGCGCCAGCAGCCAAGGGCGGGGCGGCCCAGATACGCAGTATTTT.

The chain couples TRBV7-7 to TRBJ2-7, with a weak D call TRBD1 (5 bases). CDR1 SSHAT and CDR2 FNYEAQ come from the germline V gene (reference sequence). The CDR3 consists of 13 residues. V shed 5 bases and J shed 2 bases, with 10 bases lying between them. The CDR3 nucleotides read TGTGCCAGCAGCAAAGAGACAGCCTACGAGCAGTACTTC. Its protein product is CASSKETAYEQYF.

This clone appeared a single time. The sample contains more than one DNA sequence encoding this CDR3. The chain has TRBV28 and TRBJ1-2; D not resolved. CDR1 and CDR2 (germline): MDHEN, SYDVKM. CDR3 length: 13 residues. The V end lost 5 bases, the J end lost 5 bases, and 12 bases lay between the germline ends. Written as DNA, the CDR3 is TGTGCCAGCAGTCCCGCGTCGCGGTATGGCTACACCTTC. This sequence encodes CASSPASRYGYTF.

The chain combines TRBV6-5 with TRBJ1-4; a possible D gene is TRBD1 (6 bases). The CDR3 has 13 residues. Germline assignment: CDR1 MNHEY and CDR2 SVGAGI. Trimming pared 10 bases from V and 7 bases from J, leaving 16 bases between. The CDR3 region is CATSGQPGEKLFF. The CDR3 bases are TGTGCCACGTCAGGACAGCCTGGTGAAAAACTGTTTTTT.

The chain couples TRBV19 to TRBJ1-2; the D gene is possibly TRBD1 (6 bases). CDR1 and CDR2 from the germline V gene are LNHDA and SQIVND (reference sequence). This CDR3 contains 13 residues. V gave up 3 bases and J gave up 2 bases, with 7 bases separating them. CDR3 nucleotide sequence: TGTGCCAGTAGTATCACAGGGAACTATGGCTACACCTTC. It specifies CASSITGNYGYTF.

This clone was seen a single time. The gene calls are TRBV5-1 and TRBJ1-1; 8 bases line up with TRBD1. The CDR3 contains 15 residues. From germline, CDR1 is SGHRS and CDR2 YFSETQ. Trimming took 3 bases from V and 4 from J; bases not matched to a gene: 8. The CDR3, as DNA: TGCGCCAGCAGCTCGGAAGGACAGGGATCCACTGAAGCTTTCTTT. It encodes CASSSEGQGSTEAFF.

The rearrangement uses TRBV28 and TRBJ1-1; 7 bases map to TRBD1. Germline values: CDR1 MDHEN, CDR2 SYDVKM. V lost 5 bases to trimming and J lost 1 base; unmatched junction nucleotides: 4. This CDR3 is built from 14 residues. This chain's CDR3 is CASSPRDRNTEAFF. Here the CDR3 DNA reads TGTGCCAGCAGTCCCCGGGACAGGAACACTGAAGCTTTCTTT.

The V gene is TRBV6-4, the J gene TRBJ1-1; 7 bases line up with TRBD1. The CDR3 runs to 14 residues. The V gene end was trimmed by 2 bases and the J gene end by 0 bases; junction bases not matched to a gene: 0. Germline values: CDR1 MRHNA, CDR2 SNTAGT. CDR3 bases: TGTGCCAGCAGTGACAGGGGGCTGAACACTGAAGCTTTCTTT. Protein product: CASSDRGLNTEAFF.

The chain links TRBV6-5 to TRBJ1-3; tentatively, D is TRBD1 (5 bases). Germline lookup yields CDR1 MNHEY and CDR2 SVGAGI. This CDR3 has 14 amino acids. The V end was cut by 10 bases, the J end by 1 base, with 14 bases between. CDR3 loop: CATGGIGSGNTIYF. The CDR3 bases are TGTGCCACGGGGGGGATAGGTTCTGGAAACACCATATATTTT.

Remarks on this clone: Its ends do not fully match the called genes, so a read error is possible. V usage is TRBV7-9 and J usage is TRBJ2-6, with a tentative D call TRBD1 (5 bases). Germline V gives CDR1 SEHNR, CDR2 FQNEAQ (reference sequence). This CDR3 region has 17 residues. The CDR3 spells CSSSFRQQNSGANVLTF. The CDR3 DNA reads TGTTCCAGCAGCTTCAGACAGCAAAACTCTGGGGCCAACGTCCTGACTTTC.

The CDR3 reads CSVEGTGGRGYTF. CDR3 nucleotides: TGCAGCGTTGAAGGGACAGGGGGTCGCGGCTACACCTTC. The rearrangement links TRBV29-1 to TRBJ1-2; 10 positions match TRBD1. Trimming at V came to 1 base and at J to 8 bases, leaving 4 bases not matched to a gene. CDR1 SQVTM and CDR2 ANQGSEA come from the germline V gene. The CDR3 is 13 amino acids.

As for this clone: Compared with germline, one end of the junction differs, possibly owing to a read error. The V and J genes are TRBV7-9 and TRBJ2-3; maybe TRBD1 (6 bases). Germline V gene lookup returns CDR1 SEHNR and CDR2 FQNEAQ (reference sequence). CDR3 length: 13 amino acids. CDR3 residues: CSSSLQGTDTQYF. Here the CDR3 DNA reads TGTTCCAGCAGCTTACAGGGAACAGATACGCAGTATTTT.

This chain links TRBV19 with TRBJ1-2; possible D gene TRBD1, 6 bases. Trimming shortened V by 4 bases and J by 4 bases, and 10 bases separated the two germline ends. In germline, CDR1 is LNHDA, CDR2 SQIVND (reference sequence). The CDR3 extends over 13 amino acids. The CDR3 nucleotides are TGTGCCAGTAGTACACCACAGGGCTATGGCTACACCTTC. Translating it yields CASSTPQGYGYTF.

The genes are TRBV5-1 and TRBJ1-2, with D perhaps matching TRBD1 (5 bases). The germline gives CDR1 SGHRS, CDR2 YFSETQ. The CDR3 runs to 14 residues. The V and J ends lost 3 bases and 7 bases respectively, with 16 bases between them. In DNA form, the CDR3 reads TGCGCCAGCAGCTCCGCGGAAGGGGTTGGTGGCTACACCTTC. It translates to CASSSAEGVGGYTF.

The CDR3 nucleotides are TGTGCCAGCAGGTTTTCAGCAGGGATCGACGGCTACACCTTC. Its protein product is CASRFSAGIDGYTF. The chain couples TRBV27 to TRBJ1-2; perhaps TRBD1 as D (5 bases). Germline values: CDR1 MNHEY, CDR2 SMNVEV (reference sequence). V lost 6 bases to trimming and J lost 8 bases, with 19 bases between them. The CDR3 is 14 amino acids.

The rearrangement joins TRBV9 to TRBJ1-1; a weak D match, TRBD1 (5 bases). The CDR3 length is 14 residues. The V and J ends lost 3 bases and 3 bases respectively, with 12 bases between them. Looked up from germline, CDR1 is SGDLS and CDR2 is YYNGEE. The CDR3 nucleotides are TGTGCCAGCAGCGCCCGTCAAGGGGACACTGAAGCTTTCTTT. Its protein is CASSARQGDTEAFF.

The gene calls are TRBV19 and TRBJ2-3; D uncertain. The ends were cut back, 2 bases at V and 4 bases at J, with 10 bases in the middle. In germline, CDR1 is LNHDA, CDR2 SQIVND (reference sequence). This CDR3 has 14 residues. The CDR3 DNA is TGTGCCAGTAGTATAAGAGAGAGTGCAGATACGCAGTATTTT. It codes for CASSIRESADTQYF. Filled out from reference TRBV19 and TRBJ2-3, the complete variable domain reads DGGITQSPKYLFRKEGQNVTLSCEQNLNHDAMYWYRQDPGQGLRLIYYSQIVNDFQKGDIAEGYSVSREKKESFPLTVTSAQKNPTAFYLCASSIRESADTQYFGPGTRLTVL.

This chain links TRBV5-1 with TRBJ2-7; 11 bases are shared with TRBD2. The trim removed 4 bases at V and 6 bases at J, leaving 9 bases unmatched. The CDR3 covers 15 residues. Germline V gives CDR1 SGHRS, CDR2 YFSETQ. CDR3: CASSPLAGGATEQYF. Here the CDR3 DNA reads TGCGCCAGCAGCCCCTTAGCGGGGGGGGCAACCGAGCAGTACTTC.

This clone has only one observation. This chain joins TRBV15 and TRBJ1-5; D is perhaps TRBD1 (6 bases). Trimming removed 1 base from V and 1 base from J, with 8 bases in between. The CDR3 runs to 15 residues. CDR1 LNHNV and CDR2 YYDKDF come from the germline V gene (reference sequence). CDR3 coding DNA: TGTGCCACCAGCAGAGGCAGGGGAAGCAATCAGCCCCAGCATTTT. Protein product: CATSRGRGSNQPQHF.

This rearrangement joins TRBV6-5 to TRBJ1-2; TRBD1 might be the D (5 bases). This CDR3 region has 13 residues. Between the trimmed V and J ends, which lost 10 bases and 1 base, there was a span of 13 bases. CDR1 and CDR2 from the germline V gene are MNHEY and SVGAGI. CDR3 loop: CATFDSLNYGYTF. The CDR3 nucleotides read TGTGCCACTTTCGACAGCCTTAACTATGGCTACACCTTC.

The chain joins TRBV19 to TRBJ2-3; 14 nucleotides align to TRBD2. Per the germline V gene, CDR1 is LNHDA and CDR2 is SQIVND (reference sequence). The V gene end was trimmed by 4 bases and the J gene end by 6 bases; junction bases not matched to a gene: 3. The CDR3 has 15 amino acids. The CDR3 region is CASSRTSGGMDTQYF. CDR3 nucleotides: TGTGCCAGTAGTAGGACTAGCGGGGGGATGGATACGCAGTATTTT.

V and J are TRBV23-1 and TRBJ1-1; TRBD1 matches at 9 bases. TRBV23-1 is given ORF status, its function remaining uncertain. The junction had 9 bases not matched to a gene; V was cut back by 4 bases and J by 3 bases. CDR3 length equals 16 residues. For the CDR3, the DNA is TGCGCCAGCAGTCGTTGGGACAGGGCATTGGACACTGAAGCTTTCTTT. Residues: CASSRWDRALDTEAFF.

The gene calls are TRBV4-3 and TRBJ1-3, with TRBD1 as a possible D gene (6 bases). Trimming removed 0 bases at V and 0 bases at J, with 15 bases between. The germline V gene has CDR1 LGHNA and CDR2 YSLEER. CDR3 size: 18 residues. The CDR3 sequence is CASSQDWGGGSSGNTIYF. CDR3 bases: TGCGCCAGCAGCCAAGATTGGGGGGGCGGGAGCTCTGGAAACACCATATATTTT.

V and J are TRBV6-6 and TRBJ1-1, with TRBD1 matching over 7 bases. The CDR3 contains 13 residues. Germline CDR1 reads MNHNY; CDR2 reads SVGAGI (reference sequence). In nucleotides, the CDR3 is TGTGAAACTAAGGGGGCCCTGAACACTGAAGCTTTCTTT. Amino acids: CETKGALNTEAFF.

J is TRBJ1-1 and V is TRBV19; 7 nucleotides agree with TRBD1. The ends lost 3 bases at V and 6 bases at J; junction bases unmatched: 7. The CDR3 is made up of 14 amino acids. Germline CDR1 is LNHDA and CDR2 is SQIVND (reference sequence). The CDR3, as DNA: TGTGCCAGTAGTATGACAGGGAGTCTCGCTGAAGCTTTCTTT. It encodes CASSMTGSLAEAFF.

The CDR3 reads CASRPTQGFGYTF. As DNA, the CDR3 is TGTGCCAGCAGACCGACACAGGGGTTTGGCTACACCTTC. The chain uses TRBV6-5 and TRBJ1-2, with 7 positions matching TRBD1. The CDR3 has 13 residues. CDR1 is MNHEY and CDR2 is SVGAGI in the germline V gene. Unmatched junction bases numbered 8, after V lost 6 bases and J lost 7 bases.

This clone was observed a single time. J is TRBJ1-5 and V is TRBV30, with D perhaps matching TRBD1 (5 bases). CDR1 GTSNPN and CDR2 SVGIG come from the germline V gene (reference sequence). Trimming cost V 1 base and J 6 bases, with 10 bases left between them. The CDR3 is made up of 13 amino acids. This CDR3 reads CAWSAQGFQPQHF. The CDR3 DNA sequence: TGTGCCTGGAGTGCCCAGGGTTTTCAGCCCCAGCATTTT.

V gene TRBV5-5 combines with J gene TRBJ2-5, with D perhaps TRBD2 (7 bases). The CDR3 covers 15 residues. Trimming pared 3 bases from V and 3 bases from J, leaving 15 bases between. Germline V lookup: CDR1 SGHKS, CDR2 YYEKEE (reference sequence). CDR3 loop: CASSSPRGAEETQYF. The CDR3 nucleotides are TGTGCCAGCAGCTCCCCCCGGGGGGCCGAAGAGACCCAGTACTTC. The whole variable domain, filled in from reference TRBV5-5 and TRBJ2-5, reads DAGVTQSPTHLIKTRGQQVTLRCSPISGHKSVSWYQQVLGQGPQFIFQYYEKEERGRGNFPDRFSARQFPNYSSELNVNALLLGDSALYLCASSSPRGAEETQYFGPGTRLLVL.

The chain couples TRBV14 to TRBJ1-2, with D uncertain. Trimming removed 0 bases from V and 5 bases from J, with 7 bases in between. The CDR3 has 13 residues. Germline V lookup: CDR1 SGHDN, CDR2 FVKESK. The CDR3 nucleotides read TGTGCCAGCAGCCAAGATAGGGAGTATGGCTACACCTTC. Its protein is CASSQDREYGYTF.